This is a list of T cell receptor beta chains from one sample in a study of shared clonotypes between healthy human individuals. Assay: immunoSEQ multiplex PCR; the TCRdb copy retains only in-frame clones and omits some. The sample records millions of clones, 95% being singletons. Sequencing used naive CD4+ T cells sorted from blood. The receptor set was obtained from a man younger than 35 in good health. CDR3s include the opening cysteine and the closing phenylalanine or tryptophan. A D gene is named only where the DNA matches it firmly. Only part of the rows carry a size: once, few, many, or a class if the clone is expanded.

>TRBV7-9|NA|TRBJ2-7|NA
CASSSIGNGHHEQYF
TGTGCCAGCAGCTCCATAGGGAATGGACACCACGAGCAGTACTTC
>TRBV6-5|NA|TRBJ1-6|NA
CASSSTGTLYSPLHF
TGTGCCAGCAGTAGTACCGGGACCCTTTATTCACCCCTCCACTTT
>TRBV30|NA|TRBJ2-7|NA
CAWSSAFLARSSYEQYF
TGTGCCTGGAGCTCTGCCTTCCTAGCGAGGAGCTCCTACGAGCAGTACTTC
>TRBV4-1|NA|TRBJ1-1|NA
CASSQDLLGRGTEAFF
TGCGCCAGCAGCCAAGATCTTTTGGGCAGGGGCACTGAAGCTTTCTTT
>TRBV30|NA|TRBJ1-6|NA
CAWSVGSPLHF
TGTGCCTGGAGTGTTGGCTCACCCCTCCACTTT
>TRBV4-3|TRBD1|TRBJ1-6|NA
CASSQGTGQGSSPLHF
TGCGCCAGCAGCCAAGGGACGGGACAGGGCAGTTCACCCCTCCACTTT
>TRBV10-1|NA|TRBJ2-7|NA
CASSQSGPYEQYF
TGCGCCAGCAGCCAGAGTGGCCCCTACGAGCAGTACTTC
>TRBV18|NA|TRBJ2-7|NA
CASSPPHRGQDYEQYF
TGTGCCAGCTCACCACCACACCGGGGCCAAGACTACGAGCAGTACTTC
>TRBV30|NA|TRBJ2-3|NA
CAWSKRLTDTQYF
TGTGCCTGGAGTAAGCGGCTCACAGATACGCAGTATTTT
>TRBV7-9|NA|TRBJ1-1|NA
CASSLSMNTEAFF
TGTGCCAGCAGCTTGAGCATGAACACTGAAGCTTTCTTT
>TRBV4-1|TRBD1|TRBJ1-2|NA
CASSQGQGDWAGYTF
TGCGCCAGCAGCCAAGGACAGGGGGACTGGGCTGGCTACACCTTC
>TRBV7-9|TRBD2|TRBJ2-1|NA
CASSFSGRTPYNEQFF
TGTGCCAGCAGTTTTAGCGGGAGGACACCCTACAATGAGCAGTTCTTC
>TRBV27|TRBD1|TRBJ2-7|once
CASSPLGTGFEQYF
TGTGCCAGCAGTCCCTTAGGGACAGGGTTCGAGCAGTACTTC
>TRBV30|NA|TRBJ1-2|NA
CAWSPMGGRGYTF
TGTGCCTGGAGCCCCATGGGGGGGCGCGGCTACACCTTC
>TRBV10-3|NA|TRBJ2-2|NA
CAISESRPGELFF
TGTGCCATCAGTGAGTCGAGGCCCGGGGAGCTGTTTTTT
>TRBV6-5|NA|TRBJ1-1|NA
CASIDSLNTEAFF
TGTGCCAGCATTGACAGTTTGAACACTGAAGCTTTCTTT